Sequencing of this T cell receptor (beta chain) was carried out in a study of T cell responses to AZD1222 COVID-19 vaccine. Overall study results and limits: Possibly, clonal diversity was underestimated; donors were largely white British and included more females. It was only after the peak T cell response that any repertoires were sampled. Spike as a whole was targeted by vaccine-associated CD4 TCRs, dominant at 160-218 and 743-854. Spike-specific TCR breadth and depth were elevated following two AZD1222 doses.

The CDR3 is 15 amino acids. V trimming: 2 bases; J trimming: 5 bases; junction bases outside the gene matches: 8. Per germline, CDR1 KGHSH and CDR2 LQKENI. About this clone: Its antigen is undetermined.

Libraries were prepared by immunoSEQ multiplex PCR; TCRdb keeps only in-frame clonotypes and omits some of them. The table has about 130,000 clones, approximately 95% seen once; the top ten hold approximately 6.8%. The receptor was derived from an adult who received the AZD1222 COVID-19 vaccine. The sequencing here drew on peripheral blood, taken 28 days after the second AZD1222 dose. The chain recombines TRBV18 with TRBJ2-7; 8 positions agree with TRBD1. Here the CDR3 reads CASSPAPGQVHEQYF. CDR3 DNA: TGTGCCAGCTCACCAGCCCCGGGACAGGTCCACGAGCAGTACTTC.